Listed below are T cell receptor beta chains from one sample, sequenced in a study of blood T cells in healthy people across ages. TCRdb redid the calling of the 5' RACE reads with MiXCR, one entry per CDR3 protein. Here the sample spans roughly 730,000 distinct CDR3 sequences, 45% to 70% being singletons. The sample taken for sequencing was blood. The receptor set was obtained from a man aged 35-49 years in good health. CDR3s include the opening cysteine and the closing phenylalanine or tryptophan. A D gene is named only where the DNA matches it firmly. Clone size is given for some rows only: seen once, a few or many times, or a class if the clone is expanded.

>-|TRBV12-3/TRBV12-4|-|TRBJ1-1
TGTGCCAGCAGTTTAGGAGGGGGACCCGGTGTTGAAGCTTTCTTT
CASSLGGGPGVEAFF
>-|TRBV12-3/TRBV12-4|TRBD1|TRBJ1-1
TGTGCCAGCAGTTTAGAGGCAGGGGGATCCACTGAAGCTTTCTTT
CASSLEAGGSTEAFF
>-|TRBV7-7|TRBD2|TRBJ2-3
TGTGCCAGCAGCTCAGAACTAGCGGGAGGTGCAGGCACGCAGTATTTT
CASSSELAGGAGTQYF
>-|TRBV6-2/TRBV6-3|-|TRBJ2-4
TGTGCCAGCAGTTTCTCACTAGGGACCAAGTACTTC
CASSFSLGTKYF
>-|TRBV4-1|-|TRBJ1-4
TGCGCCAGCAGCCAAGTGACAGTTGAAAAACTGTTTTTT
CASSQVTVEKLFF
>-|TRBV27|-|TRBJ2-7
TGTGCCAGCAGTCCAAATAGGGGCCTCTACGAGCAGTACTTC
CASSPNRGLYEQYF
>-|TRBV28|-|TRBJ1-5
TGTGCCAGCAGTTTACTCAGGGGAAATCAGCCCCAGCATTTT
CASSLLRGNQPQHF
>few|TRBV7-2|-|TRBJ2-7
TGTGCCAGCAGCTTAGAGTTCCGGAACGAGCAGTACTTC
CASSLEFRNEQYF
>-|TRBV4-2|-|TRBJ2-2
TGTGCCAGCAGCGACCGGGGATCGAACACCGGGGAGCTGTTTTTT
CASSDRGSNTGELFF
>few|TRBV28|-|TRBJ2-3
TGTGCCAGCAGCCCAAGCGGGTCCGTTTGGGATACGCAGTATTTT
CASSPSGSVWDTQYF
>-|TRBV20-1|TRBD1|TRBJ2-1
TGCAGTGCTAGGGGAACACAGGGGGCAACTTACAATGAGCAGTTCTTC
CSARGTQGATYNEQFF
>-|TRBV12-3/TRBV12-4|-|TRBJ2-7
TGTGCCAGCACCGCGACTGCCTACGAGCAGTACTTC
CASTATAYEQYF
>-|TRBV20-1|-|TRBJ2-3
TGCAGTGCTAGAATCCCAGGGGAGGATACGCAGTATTTT
CSARIPGEDTQYF
>-|TRBV9|-|TRBJ2-4
TGTGCCAGCAGCGTAGGAGGGACCAAAAACATTCAGTACTTC
CASSVGGTKNIQYF
>few|TRBV29-1|TRBD1|TRBJ2-7
TGCAGCGTTGACAGGGTGGACAGGGCCTCCTACAATGAGCAGTACTTC
CSVDRVDRASYNEQYF
>-|TRBV20-1|TRBD2|TRBJ2-7
TGCAGTGCTCTACCCCCTCTAGCGGGCTCCTACAATGAGCAGTACTTC
CSALPPLAGSYNEQYF
>-|TRBV6-1|-|TRBJ2-5
TGTGCCAGCAACCCGACAACAGGGTGGGAGACCCAGTACTTC
CASNPTTGWETQYF
>-|TRBV27|-|TRBJ2-7
TGTGCCAGCAGGCCCGACCCCCTGGGAGGGGGCCACGAGCAGTACTTC
CASRPDPLGGGHEQYF
>once|TRBV5-4|-|TRBJ2-6
TGTGCCAGCAGCTCCAGCCTAGGACAGTCTGGGGCCAACGTCCTGACTTTC
CASSSSLGQSGANVLTF
>-|TRBV29-1|-|TRBJ2-2
TGCAGCGCCCCAGACCCCAGGGTCACCGGGGAGCTGTTTTTT
CSAPDPRVTGELFF
>-|TRBV7-7|-|TRBJ2-3
TGTGCTAGCAGCTTGCTGGGATCAGCAGATACGCAGTATTTT
CASSLLGSADTQYF
>-|TRBV20-1|TRBD1|TRBJ1-6
TGCAGTGCTACGGCGGTGGACAGGGTGTTTAATTCACCCCTCCACTTT
CSATAVDRVFNSPLHF
>few|TRBV6-5|-|TRBJ2-4
TGTGCCAGCAGTTATCTTGCAGGCCTGGGTGGGGTATCCAAAAACATTCAGTACTTC
CASSYLAGLGGVSKNIQYF
>few|TRBV25-1|-|TRBJ2-1
TGTGCCAGCAGTGAATACGAGGGGATGGAAACGAATGAGCAGTTCTTC
CASSEYEGMETNEQFF
>-|TRBV6-1|TRBD2|TRBJ2-1
TGTGCCAGCAGTGCCCCCGGGACTAGCGACAATGAGCAGTTCTTC
CASSAPGTSDNEQFF
>few|TRBV5-1|TRBD1|TRBJ2-4
TGCGCCAGCAGCCACAACGGACAGGACAACATTCAGTACTTC
CASSHNGQDNIQYF
>-|TRBV27|-|TRBJ2-5
TGTGCCAGCAGTTGGGGATATGGCAGCCAAGAGACCCAGTACTTC
CASSWGYGSQETQYF
>-|TRBV19|-|TRBJ2-3
TGTGCCAGTAGTATAGACGTTTTTACAGGGAAAGGATCCACAGATACGCAGTATTTT
CASSIDVFTGKGSTDTQYF
>few|TRBV14|-|TRBJ2-5
TGTGCCAGCAGCCAAGGGGGGAGACCTGGGCGAGAGACCCAGTACTTC
CASSQGGRPGRETQYF
>few|TRBV4-2|-|TRBJ2-7
TGTGCCAGCAGCCTTTTTAGCGGAGACGGGCTCTACGAGCAGTACTTC
CASSLFSGDGLYEQYF
>-|TRBV6-2/TRBV6-3|-|TRBJ1-1
TGTGCCAGCAGTTACTGGGAGTTGGCTTTCTTT
CASSYWELAFF
>-|TRBV29-1|TRBD2|TRBJ2-2
TGCAGCGTTGAGCTGGCTAGCGGGAGTTTAGTCGGGGAGCTGTTTTTT
CSVELASGSLVGELFF
>-|TRBV29-1|TRBD1|TRBJ1-2
TGCAGCGTTGAGACAGGGTATAATGGCTACACCTTC
CSVETGYNGYTF
>-|TRBV5-1|-|TRBJ2-4
TGCGCCAGCAGCTCAAACTATGGACAGCGATCACCCACTTTAGCCAAAAACATTCAGTACTTC
CASSSNYGQRSPTLAKNIQYF
>few|TRBV20-1|-|TRBJ1-1
TGCAGTGCTAGAGATATAGGGGGGGGTGAAGCTTTCTTT
CSARDIGGGEAFF
>few|TRBV7-2|-|TRBJ2-5
TGTGCCAGCAGCTTAGATAATAGGGGAGAGACCCAGTACTTC
CASSLDNRGETQYF
>-|TRBV18|-|TRBJ2-1
TGTGCCAGCTCACCCATTGGGCAGGCTTCTGCTGAGCAGTTCTTC
CASSPIGQASAEQFF
>-|TRBV6-5|-|TRBJ1-4
TGTGCCAGCAGTCTCGGGAGCTATGGGGAAAAACTGTTTTTT
CASSLGSYGEKLFF
>few|TRBV6-5|-|TRBJ1-4
TGTGCCAGCAGTTACCTCGTCGGCGAAAAACTGTTTTTT
CASSYLVGEKLFF
>-|TRBV6-2/TRBV6-3|-|TRBJ1-5
TGTGCCAGCAGGCGGCTAGAACCCGATAGCAATCAGCCCCAGCATTTT
CASRRLEPDSNQPQHF
>-|TRBV12-5|TRBD1|TRBJ1-4
TGTGCTAGTGGTTTGGTGCGCATTGGGGACAGGGCGTTCTCTAATGAAAAACTGTTTTTT
CASGLVRIGDRAFSNEKLFF
>-|TRBV29-1|TRBD1|TRBJ2-5
TGCAGCCGGGACAGGGGGGCGAATGAGCAGTACTTC
CSRDRGANEQYF
>-|TRBV19|-|TRBJ2-5
TGTGCCAGTAGTCTCGCCCGGGCGGAGACCCAGTACTTC
CASSLARAETQYF
>-|TRBV29-1|-|TRBJ1-3
TGCAGCGTTGAAGCGTCAGGGGACAAAATATATTTT
CSVEASGDKIYF
>-|TRBV3-1|TRBD2|TRBJ2-7
TGTGCCAGCAGCCAAGATTCTGGGGCGGGAGGGCCGGCCTACGAGCAGTACTTC
CASSQDSGAGGPAYEQYF
>-|TRBV7-3|TRBD1|TRBJ2-6
TGTGCCAGCAGCTTAACGTTCCGGACAGGGGACTCTGGGGCCAACGTCCTGACTTTC
CASSLTFRTGDSGANVLTF
>once|TRBV3-1|-|TRBJ2-3
TGTGCCAGCAGCCAAGATTATCTTGATACGCAGTATTTT
CASSQDYLDTQYF
>-|TRBV3-1|-|TRBJ2-3
TGTGCCAGCAGCCAAGCAGGATTTCAGGGGGGGACAGATACGCAGTATTTT
CASSQAGFQGGTDTQYF
>-|TRBV20-1|TRBD2|TRBJ2-3
TGCAGTGCTATCCTGAGCGGGAGGGCGCAGTGGGATACGCAGTATTTT
CSAILSGRAQWDTQYF
>few|TRBV20-1|-|TRBJ2-7
TGCAGTGCTAAAGGAGACAGAAACTCCTACGAGCAGTACTTC
CSAKGDRNSYEQYF
>-|TRBV28|-|TRBJ2-7
TGTGCCAGCAGTTTAGGTTTTGAACTAGTTGGGAGTTCCTACGAGCAGTACTTC
CASSLGFELVGSSYEQYF
>-|TRBV5-6|-|TRBJ1-1
TGTGCCAGCAGCGTGGACGCGGGGGGGCCATCTGAAGCTTTCTTT
CASSVDAGGPSEAFF
>-|TRBV2|-|TRBJ1-1
TGTGCCACCTATGGGGGGACTTCTGAAGCTTTCTTT
CATYGGTSEAFF
>-|TRBV5-4|TRBD2|TRBJ2-5
TGTGCCAGCAGCCGGCCGGGGGGGATGGATACCCAGTACTTC
CASSRPGGMDTQYF
>-|TRBV7-3|TRBD2|TRBJ2-1
TGTGCCAGCAGCTCCGGACTAGGCGTAATACCCAATGAGCAGTTCTTC
CASSSGLGVIPNEQFF
>-|TRBV28|-|TRBJ2-1
TGTGCCAGCAGTTTAAAGACCTGGGTTGGTGAGCAGTTCTTC
CASSLKTWVGEQFF
>-|TRBV7-2|-|TRBJ1-1
TGTGCCAGCAGCTTAGCGGGGAGCGGGAACACTGAAGCTTTCTTT
CASSLAGSGNTEAFF
>-|TRBV28|-|TRBJ2-3
TGTGCCAGCAGTTTTAATTCCTGGGCGGTGGTCACAGATACGCAGTATTTT
CASSFNSWAVVTDTQYF
>-|TRBV9|-|TRBJ2-3
TGTGCCAGCAGCGTAGAAGAGTGGCGGAGCGGAAGCACAGATACGCAGAATTTT
CASSVEEWRSGSTDTQNF
>-|TRBV12-3/TRBV12-4|-|TRBJ1-5
TGTGCCAGCAGTCCTAACAGTCAGCCCCAGCATTTT
CASSPNSQPQHF